This T cell receptor (beta chain) is drawn from a study of shared clonotypes between healthy human individuals. In the study overall: CD4 naive and memory got three plates each, CD8 naive two, CD8 memory one.

The assay was run at deep level. Assay: immunoSEQ multiplex PCR; the TCRdb copy retains only in-frame clones and omits some. The sample carries around 2,100,000 clones, approximately 94% recorded once. The germline CDR1 and CDR2 sequences are SGHNT and YYREEE (reference sequence). There are 14 residues in the CDR3. V lost 0 bases and J lost 8; bases outside the gene matches: 3. Positively selected for CCR7, the CD45RO-negative cells used as naive CD8 cells excluded terminally differentiated effector memory CD45RA+ cells. V and J are TRBV5-4 and TRBJ2-1, with 9 bases fitting TRBD1. The specimen was naive CD8+ T cells sorted from blood. This receptor was taken from a young man in good health. The CDR3 protein is CASSLGTGVDEQFF. CDR3 nucleotide sequence: TGTGCCAGCAGCTTGGGGACAGGGGTAGATGAGCAGTTCTTC.